The TCR beta chain under discussion was sequenced for a study of PD-L1 blockade in urothelial cancer. Study-level information: Patients with male sex and bladder-origin urothelial cancer accounted for about 85% of the roughly 30 enrolled. Patients' prior chemotherapy regimens numbered 0 to 3. T cells numbered a median of roughly 150,000 in the blood samples.

Pretreatment sampling and on-treatment sampling together yielded between 1 and 8 samples for each patient. Sequencing used immunoSEQ multiplex PCR; TCRdb keeps in-frame clones, though not all of them. The sample carries about 51,000 clones, approximately 83% recorded once. Sequences were derived from PBMCs, sampled around atezolizumab (anti-PD-L1) treatment. This sequence originates from a man aged 60 to 75 with urothelial cancer.

CDR3 nucleotides: TGCGCCAGCAGCTTGGGGCCAGGTGAAGCTTTCTTT. Its translation is CASSLGPGEAFF. This sequence joins TRBV5-1 and TRBJ1-1, with D unresolved. The germline V and J ends were trimmed by 0 bases and 7 bases, with 7 bases remaining between them. The CDR3 spans 12 residues. In germline, CDR1 is SGHRS, CDR2 YFSETQ.